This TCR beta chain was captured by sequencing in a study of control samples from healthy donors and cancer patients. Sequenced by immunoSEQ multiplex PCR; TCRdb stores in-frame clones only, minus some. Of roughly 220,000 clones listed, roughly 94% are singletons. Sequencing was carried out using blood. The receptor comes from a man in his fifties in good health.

CDR3 sequence (DNA): TGTGCCAGCAGTTTAACCTACGAGCAGTACTTC. Encoded protein: CASSLTYEQYF. This chain uses TRBV28 with TRBJ2-7; unclear D gene. The ends were cut back, 2 bases at V and 2 bases at J, with 1 base in the middle. The CDR3 covers 11 residues. Germline CDR1 MDHEN, CDR2 SYDVKM.